This T cell receptor beta chain stems from a study of monozygotic twins with inflammatory bowel disease. Per-sample cDNA came from eight separate reactions. Template switching appended UMIs that held a 6-nucleotide sample barcode. TCRdb reprocessed the 5' RACE reads and reports one entry per CDR3 protein, with no DNA. This sample contains about 150,000 distinct CDR3 sequences. On this clonotype: No antigen is known for it.

The CDR3 is 15 amino acids. Whole-study results and caveats: The authors found no support for a single strong IBD-associated signal or clonotype. Lower TCRbeta diversity (inverse Simpson) was seen in IBD patients than in healthy co-twins.

The J gene is TRBJ2-1, the V gene TRBV12-3 or TRBV12-4; TCRdb lists TRBD1, though no DNA is available to test this call. The material sequenced was blood. This TCR was sampled from a human donor with ulcerative colitis or Crohn's disease, or a healthy co-twin of an affected twin (not recorded which). This CDR3 is CASSQDRAWHNEQFF.